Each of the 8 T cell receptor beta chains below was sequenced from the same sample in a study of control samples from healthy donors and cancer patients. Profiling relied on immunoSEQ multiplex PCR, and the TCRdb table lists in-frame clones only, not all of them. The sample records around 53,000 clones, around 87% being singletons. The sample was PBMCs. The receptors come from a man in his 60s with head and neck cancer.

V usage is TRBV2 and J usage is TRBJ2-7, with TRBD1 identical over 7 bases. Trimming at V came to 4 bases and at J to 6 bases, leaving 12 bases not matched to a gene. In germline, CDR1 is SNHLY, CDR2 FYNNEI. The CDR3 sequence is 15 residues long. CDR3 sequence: CASSAESGGFREQYF. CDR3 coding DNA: TGTGCCAGCAGTGCCGAGTCAGGGGGTTTCCGCGAGCAGTACTTC. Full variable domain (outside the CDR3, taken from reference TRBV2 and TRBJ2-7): EPEVTQTPSHQVTQMGQEVILRCVPISNHLYFYWYRQILGQKVEFLVSFYNNEISEKSEIFDDQFSVERPDGSNFTLKIRSTKLEDSAMYFCASSAESGGFREQYFGPGTRLTVT.

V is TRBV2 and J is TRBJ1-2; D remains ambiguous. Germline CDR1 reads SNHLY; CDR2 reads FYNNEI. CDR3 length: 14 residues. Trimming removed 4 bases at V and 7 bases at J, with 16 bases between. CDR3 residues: CASSVGSSGGGYTF. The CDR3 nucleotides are TGTGCCAGCAGTGTTGGCAGTTCGGGAGGTGGCTACACCTTC.

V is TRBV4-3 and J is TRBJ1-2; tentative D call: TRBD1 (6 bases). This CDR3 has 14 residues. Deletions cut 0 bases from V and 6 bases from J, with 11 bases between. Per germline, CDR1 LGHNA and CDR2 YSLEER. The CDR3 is CASSQDRDIDGYTF. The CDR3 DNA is TGCGCCAGCAGCCAAGATAGGGACATTGATGGCTACACCTTC.

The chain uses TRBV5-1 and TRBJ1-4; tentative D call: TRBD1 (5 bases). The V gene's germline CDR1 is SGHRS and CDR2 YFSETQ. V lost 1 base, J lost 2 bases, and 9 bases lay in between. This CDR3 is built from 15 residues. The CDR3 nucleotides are TGCGCCAGCAGCTTGTTGGGGGATACTAATGAAAAACTGTTTTTT. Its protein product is CASSLLGDTNEKLFF.

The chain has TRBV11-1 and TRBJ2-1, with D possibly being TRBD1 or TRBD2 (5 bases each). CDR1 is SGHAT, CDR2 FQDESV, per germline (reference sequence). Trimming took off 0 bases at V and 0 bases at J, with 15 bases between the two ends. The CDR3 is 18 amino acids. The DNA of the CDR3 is TGTGCCAGCAGCTTAGCGCCCCGGGGTACAGGCTCCTACAATGAGCAGTTCTTC. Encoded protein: CASSLAPRGTGSYNEQFF.

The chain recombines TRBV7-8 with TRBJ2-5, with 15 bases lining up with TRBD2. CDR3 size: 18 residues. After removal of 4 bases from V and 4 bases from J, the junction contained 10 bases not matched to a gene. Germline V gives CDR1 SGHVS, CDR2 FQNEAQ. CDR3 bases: TGTGCCAGCAGCTCTGGACTAGCGGGGGGGCTGGTTGGAGAGACCCAGTACTTC. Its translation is CASSSGLAGGLVGETQYF.

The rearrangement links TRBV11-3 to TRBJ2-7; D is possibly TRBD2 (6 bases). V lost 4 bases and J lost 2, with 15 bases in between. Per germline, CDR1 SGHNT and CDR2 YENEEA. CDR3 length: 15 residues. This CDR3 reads CASSSGVGGTYEQYF. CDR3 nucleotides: TGTGCCAGCAGCTCAGGAGTGGGGGGAACCTACGAGCAGTACTTC.

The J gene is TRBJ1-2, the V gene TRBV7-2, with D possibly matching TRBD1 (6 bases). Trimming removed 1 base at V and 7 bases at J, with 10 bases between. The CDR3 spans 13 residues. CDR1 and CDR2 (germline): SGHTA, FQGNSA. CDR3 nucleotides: TGTGCCAGCAGCTTAGTGGGGGCCTCTGGCTACACCTTC. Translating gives CASSLVGASGYTF.